This T cell receptor beta chain came from a study of cytomegalovirus exposure and HLA in healthy donors. In the PCR, 60 Vbeta and 13 Jbeta primers were used. Sequencing used immunoSEQ multiplex PCR; TCRdb keeps in-frame clones, though not all of them. The sample contains roughly 170,000 clones, 75% to 90% of which appear only once. The V and J ends lost 8 bases and 4 bases respectively, with 15 bases between them. Germline V gene lookup returns CDR1 SQVTM and CDR2 ANQGSEA. The CDR3 consists of 13 residues. The chain combines TRBV29-1 with TRBJ2-1; D possibly corresponds to TRBD2 (7 bases). This receptor was identified in a man aged 45-60 years in good health and CMV-seronegative. The specimen sequenced was PBMCs. CDR3 nucleotides: TGCAGCTCCGGACAGCGGGGTTACAATGAGCAGTTCTTC. This gives the protein CSSGQRGYNEQFF.